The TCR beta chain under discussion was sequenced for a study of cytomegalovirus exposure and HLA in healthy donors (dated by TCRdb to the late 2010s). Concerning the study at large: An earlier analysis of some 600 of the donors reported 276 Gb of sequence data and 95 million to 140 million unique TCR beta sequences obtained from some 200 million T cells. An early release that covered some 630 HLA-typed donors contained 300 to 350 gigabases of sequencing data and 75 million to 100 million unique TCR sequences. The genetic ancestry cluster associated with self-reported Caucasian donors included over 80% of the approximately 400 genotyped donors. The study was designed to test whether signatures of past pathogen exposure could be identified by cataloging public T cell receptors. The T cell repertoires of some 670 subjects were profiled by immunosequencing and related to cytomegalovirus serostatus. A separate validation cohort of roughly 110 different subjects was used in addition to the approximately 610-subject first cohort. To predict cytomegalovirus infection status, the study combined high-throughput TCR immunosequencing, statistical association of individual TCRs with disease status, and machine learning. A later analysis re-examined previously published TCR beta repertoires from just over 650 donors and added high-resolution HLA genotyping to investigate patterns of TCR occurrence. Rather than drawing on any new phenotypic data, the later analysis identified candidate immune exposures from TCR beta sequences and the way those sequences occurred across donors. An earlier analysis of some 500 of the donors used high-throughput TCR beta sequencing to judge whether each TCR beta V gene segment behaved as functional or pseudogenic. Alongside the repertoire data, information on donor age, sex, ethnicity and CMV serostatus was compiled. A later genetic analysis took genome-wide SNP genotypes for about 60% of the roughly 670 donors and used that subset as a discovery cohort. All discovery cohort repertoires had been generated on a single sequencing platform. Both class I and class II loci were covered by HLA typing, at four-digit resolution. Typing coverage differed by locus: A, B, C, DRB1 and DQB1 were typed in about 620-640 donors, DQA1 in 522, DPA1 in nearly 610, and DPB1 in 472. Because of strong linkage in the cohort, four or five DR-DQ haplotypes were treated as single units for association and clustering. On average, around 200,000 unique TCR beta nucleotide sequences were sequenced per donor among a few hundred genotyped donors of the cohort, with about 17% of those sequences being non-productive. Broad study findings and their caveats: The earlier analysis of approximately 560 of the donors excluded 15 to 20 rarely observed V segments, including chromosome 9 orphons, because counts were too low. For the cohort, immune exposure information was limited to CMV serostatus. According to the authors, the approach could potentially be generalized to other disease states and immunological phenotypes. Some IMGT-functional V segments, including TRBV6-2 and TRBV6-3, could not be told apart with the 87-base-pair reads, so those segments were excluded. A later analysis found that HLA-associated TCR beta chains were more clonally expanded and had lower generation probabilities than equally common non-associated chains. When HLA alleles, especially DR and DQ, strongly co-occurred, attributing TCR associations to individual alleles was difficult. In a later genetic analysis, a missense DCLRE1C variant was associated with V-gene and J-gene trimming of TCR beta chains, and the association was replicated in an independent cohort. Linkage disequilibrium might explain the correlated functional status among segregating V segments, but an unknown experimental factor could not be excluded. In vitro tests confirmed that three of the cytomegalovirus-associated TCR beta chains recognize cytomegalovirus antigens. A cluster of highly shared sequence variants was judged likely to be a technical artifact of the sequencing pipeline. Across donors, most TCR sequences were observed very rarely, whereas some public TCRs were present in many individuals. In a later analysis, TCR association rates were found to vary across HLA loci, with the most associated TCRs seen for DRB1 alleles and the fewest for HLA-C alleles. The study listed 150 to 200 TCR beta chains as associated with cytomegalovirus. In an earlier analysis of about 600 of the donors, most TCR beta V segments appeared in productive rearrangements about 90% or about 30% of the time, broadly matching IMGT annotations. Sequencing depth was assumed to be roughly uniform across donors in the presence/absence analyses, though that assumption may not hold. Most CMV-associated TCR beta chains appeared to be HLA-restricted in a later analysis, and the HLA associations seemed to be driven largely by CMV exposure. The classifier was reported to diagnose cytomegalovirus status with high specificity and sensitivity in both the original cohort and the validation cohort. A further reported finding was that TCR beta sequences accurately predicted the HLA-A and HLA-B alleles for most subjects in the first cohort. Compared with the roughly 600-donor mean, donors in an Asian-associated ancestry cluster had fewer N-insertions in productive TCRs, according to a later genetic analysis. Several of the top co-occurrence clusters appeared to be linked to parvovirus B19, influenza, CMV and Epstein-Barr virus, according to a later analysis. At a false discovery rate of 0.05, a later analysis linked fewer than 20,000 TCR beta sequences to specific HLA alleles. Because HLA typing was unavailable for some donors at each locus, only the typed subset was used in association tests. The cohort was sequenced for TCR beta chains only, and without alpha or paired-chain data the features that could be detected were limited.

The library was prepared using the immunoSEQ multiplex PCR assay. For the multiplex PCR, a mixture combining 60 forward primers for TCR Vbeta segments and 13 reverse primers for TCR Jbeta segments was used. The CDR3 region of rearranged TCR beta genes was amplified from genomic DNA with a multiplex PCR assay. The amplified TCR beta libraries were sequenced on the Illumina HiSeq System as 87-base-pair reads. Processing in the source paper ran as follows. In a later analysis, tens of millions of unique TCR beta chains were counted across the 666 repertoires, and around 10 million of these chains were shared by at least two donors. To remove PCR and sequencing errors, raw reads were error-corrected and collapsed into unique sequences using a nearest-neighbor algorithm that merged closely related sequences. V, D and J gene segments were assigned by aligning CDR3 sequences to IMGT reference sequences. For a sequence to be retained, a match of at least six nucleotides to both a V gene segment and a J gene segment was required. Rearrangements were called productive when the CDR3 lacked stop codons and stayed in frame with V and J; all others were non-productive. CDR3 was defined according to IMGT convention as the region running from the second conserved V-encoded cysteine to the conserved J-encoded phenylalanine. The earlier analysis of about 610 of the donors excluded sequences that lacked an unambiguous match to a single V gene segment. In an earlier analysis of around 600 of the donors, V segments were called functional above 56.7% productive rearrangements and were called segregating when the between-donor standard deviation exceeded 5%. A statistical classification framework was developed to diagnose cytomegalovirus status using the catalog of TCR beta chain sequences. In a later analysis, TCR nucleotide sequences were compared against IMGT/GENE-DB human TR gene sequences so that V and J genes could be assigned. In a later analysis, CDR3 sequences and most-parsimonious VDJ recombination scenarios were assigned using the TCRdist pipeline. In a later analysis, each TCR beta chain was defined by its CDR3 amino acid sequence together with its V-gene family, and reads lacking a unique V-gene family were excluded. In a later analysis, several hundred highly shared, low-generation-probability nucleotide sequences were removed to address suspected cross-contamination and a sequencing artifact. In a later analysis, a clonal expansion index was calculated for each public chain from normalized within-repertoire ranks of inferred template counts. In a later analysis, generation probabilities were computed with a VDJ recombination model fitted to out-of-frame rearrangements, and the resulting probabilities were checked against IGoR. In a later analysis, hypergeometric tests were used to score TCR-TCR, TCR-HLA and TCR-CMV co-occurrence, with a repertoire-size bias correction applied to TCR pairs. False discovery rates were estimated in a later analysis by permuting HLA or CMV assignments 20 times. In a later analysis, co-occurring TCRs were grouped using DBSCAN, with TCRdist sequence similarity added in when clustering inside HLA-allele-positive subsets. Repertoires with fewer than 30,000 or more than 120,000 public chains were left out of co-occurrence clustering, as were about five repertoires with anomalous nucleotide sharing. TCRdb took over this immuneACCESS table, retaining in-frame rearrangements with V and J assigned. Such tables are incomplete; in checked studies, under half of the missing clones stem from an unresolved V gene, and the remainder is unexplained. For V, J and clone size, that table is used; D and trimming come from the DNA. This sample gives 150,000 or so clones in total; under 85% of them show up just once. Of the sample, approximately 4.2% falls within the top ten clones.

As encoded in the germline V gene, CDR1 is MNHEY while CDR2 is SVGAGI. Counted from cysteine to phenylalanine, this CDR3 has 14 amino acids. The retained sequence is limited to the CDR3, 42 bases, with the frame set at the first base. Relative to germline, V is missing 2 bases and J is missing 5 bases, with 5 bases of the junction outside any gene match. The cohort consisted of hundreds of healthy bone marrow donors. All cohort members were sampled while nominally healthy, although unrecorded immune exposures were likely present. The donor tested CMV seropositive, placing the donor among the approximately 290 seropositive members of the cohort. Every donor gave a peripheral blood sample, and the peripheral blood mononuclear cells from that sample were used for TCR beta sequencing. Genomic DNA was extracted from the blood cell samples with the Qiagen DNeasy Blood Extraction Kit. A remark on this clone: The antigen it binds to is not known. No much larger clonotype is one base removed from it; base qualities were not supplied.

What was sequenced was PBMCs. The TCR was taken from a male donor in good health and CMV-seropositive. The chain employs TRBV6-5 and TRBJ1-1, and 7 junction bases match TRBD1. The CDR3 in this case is CASSYRRGRTEAFF. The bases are TGTGCCAGCAGTTACCGAAGGGGGCGGACTGAAGCTTTCTTT.